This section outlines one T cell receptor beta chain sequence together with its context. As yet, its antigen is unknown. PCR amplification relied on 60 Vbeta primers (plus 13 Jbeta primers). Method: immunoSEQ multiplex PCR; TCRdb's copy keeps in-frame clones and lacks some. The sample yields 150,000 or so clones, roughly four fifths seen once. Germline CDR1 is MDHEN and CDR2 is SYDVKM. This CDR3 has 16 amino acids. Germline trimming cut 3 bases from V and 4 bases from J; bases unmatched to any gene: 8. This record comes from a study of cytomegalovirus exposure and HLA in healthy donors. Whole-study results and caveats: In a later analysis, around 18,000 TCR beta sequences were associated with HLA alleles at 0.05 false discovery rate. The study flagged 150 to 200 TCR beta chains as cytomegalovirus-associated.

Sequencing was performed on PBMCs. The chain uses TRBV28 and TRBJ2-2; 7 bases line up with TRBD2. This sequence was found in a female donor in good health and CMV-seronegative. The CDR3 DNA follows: TGTGCCAGCAGTTTCCCGGGGGGACTCCTCACCGGGGAGCTGTTTTTT. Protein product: CASSFPGGLLTGELFF. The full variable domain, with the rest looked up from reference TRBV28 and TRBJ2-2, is DVKVTQSSRYLVKRTGEKVFLECVQDMDHENMFWYRQDPGLGLRLIYFSYDVKMKEKGDIPEGYSVSREKKERFSLILESASTNQTSMYLCASSFPGGLLTGELFFGEGSRLTVL.